The sequence of this TCR beta chain was determined in a study of cytomegalovirus exposure and HLA in healthy donors. General study points: Prediction of most subjects' HLA-A and HLA-B alleles by TCR beta sequences was reportedly accurate. CMV serostatus was the sole immune exposure data available.

Of note for this clone: Its antigen remains unknown.

The CDR3 consists of 17 residues. The ends lost 4 bases at V and 0 bases at J; junction bases unmatched: 7. In germline, CDR1 is SGHKS, CDR2 YYEKEE (reference sequence). This PCR relied on a set of 60 Vbeta primers and 13 Jbeta primers. The repertoire was sequenced with immunoSEQ multiplex PCR; TCRdb's copy has only in-frame clones and lacks some. The sample records roughly 200,000 clones, approximately 80% being singletons. Material: PBMCs. This chain joins TRBV5-5 and TRBJ2-1, with 10 bases matching TRBD2. The sequence was collected from a man aged 45-60 years in good health and CMV-seronegative. Here the CDR3 reads CASSKGLAARSYNEQFF. CDR3 in DNA: TGTGCCAGCAGCAAAGGACTAGCGGCCCGCTCCTACAATGAGCAGTTCTTC.